A selection of T cell receptor beta chains follows, all from one sample in a study of blood T cell repertoires in COVID-19. The table came from immunoSEQ multiplex PCR; TCRdb's copy has only in-frame clones and leaves some out. Of 250,000 or so clones in the sample, 85% to 95% were seen once. The material sequenced was peripheral blood. These receptors were taken from a man aged 30 to 39 with COVID-19, enrolled during active disease. The CDR3 runs from the conserved cysteine through the conserved F or W. D genes are given only for firm matches. Part of the rows lack a size; the others show once, few, many or a class for expanded clones.

abundance	d_gene	v_gene	j_gene	CDR3aa	CDR3nt
.	.	TRBV7-9	TRBJ1-4	CASSLAIQGEKLFF	TGTGCCAGCAGCTTAGCGATCCAGGGGGAAAAACTGTTTTTT
.	TRBD2	TRBV10-2	TRBJ2-1	CASSVAGDSYNEQFF	TGCGCCAGCAGTGTAGCGGGGGACTCCTACAATGAGCAGTTCTTC
.	TRBD1	TRBV6-1	TRBJ1-2	CASSEAYGTGRGYTF	TGTGCCAGCAGTGAAGCTTACGGGACAGGGCGAGGCTACACCTTC
.	.	TRBV7-9	TRBJ2-1	CASSNLDRHNEQFF	TGTGCCAGCAGCAACCTGGACAGACACAATGAGCAGTTCTTC
.	.	TRBV19	TRBJ1-5	CASSIDPLRQYSNQPQHF	TGTGCCAGTAGTATCGACCCCCTAAGACAGTATAGCAATCAGCCCCAGCATTTT
.	.	TRBV3-1/TRBV3-2	TRBJ1-2	CASSSRGVNYGYTF	TGTGCCAGCAGCTCCCGGGGAGTTAACTATGGCTACACCTTC
.	TRBD1	TRBV6-6	TRBJ1-1	CASSYLEGGEAFF	TGTGCCAGCAGTTACTTGGAAGGGGGCGAAGCTTTCTTT
.	TRBD2	TRBV2	TRBJ2-7	CASSEAGSGGYSYEQYF	TGTGCCAGCAGTGAAGCTGGCAGCGGGGGATACTCCTACGAGCAGTACTTC
few	.	TRBV10-1	TRBJ2-7	CASSEDISYEQYF	TGCGCCAGCAGTGAGGACATCTCCTACGAGCAGTACTTC
.	.	TRBV29-1	TRBJ1-1	CSVEGLRQGKAQDAFF	TGCAGCGTTGAAGGTTTGAGGCAGGGAAAAGCTCAGGATGCCTTCTTT
.	TRBD2	TRBV2	TRBJ2-3	CASSEQLAGMTDTQYF	TGTGCCAGCAGTGAACAGCTAGCGGGGATGACAGATACGCAGTATTTT
.	.	TRBV6-6	TRBJ1-4	CASSYSSITNEKLFF	TGTGCCAGCAGTTACTCTAGTATAACTAATGAAAAACTGTTTTTT
.	TRBD1	TRBV19	TRBJ1-5	CASRGQKGPQPQHF	TGTGCCAGTAGGGGACAGAAAGGGCCTCAGCCCCAGCATTTT
.	.	TRBV7-7	TRBJ1-5	CASSFKIAQGGQPQHF	TGTGCCAGCAGCTTTAAAATCGCGCAGGGCGGTCAGCCCCAGCATTTT
.	TRBD1	TRBV19	TRBJ1-6	CASTTGGNSPLHF	TGTGCCAGTACTACAGGGGGTAATTCACCCCTCCACTTT
.	TRBD1	TRBV12-3/TRBV12-4	TRBJ2-7	CASRRTGAYEQYF	TGTGCCAGCAGGCGAACAGGGGCCTACGAGCAGTACTTC
.	TRBD2	TRBV5-1	TRBJ2-5	CASSLVPGLAGEQETQYF	TGCGCCAGCAGCTTGGTCCCGGGACTAGCGGGGGAGCAAGAGACCCAGTACTTC
.	TRBD1	TRBV7-9	TRBJ1-5	CASSLEGRGLGSNQPQHF	TGTGCCAGCAGCTTAGAGGGCAGGGGGCTAGGTAGCAATCAGCCCCAGCATTTT
.	TRBD1	TRBV19	TRBJ1-2	CASSTGLLNYGYTF	TGTGCCAGTTCGACAGGGCTTCTTAACTATGGCTACACCTTC
.	TRBD2	TRBV5-1	TRBJ2-1	CASSPHGGLADNEQFF	TGCGCCAGCAGCCCCCACGGCGGACTAGCCGACAATGAGCAGTTCTTC
once	.	TRBV4-1	TRBJ2-7	CASSHLLTRPQVHEQYF	TGCGCCAGCAGCCACCTCCTCACCAGGCCACAGGTCCACGAGCAGTACTTC
.	.	TRBV9	TRBJ1-2	CASSARGDPDGYTF	TGTGCCAGCAGCGCCCGGGGAGACCCGGATGGCTACACCTTC
.	TRBD2	TRBV6-1	TRBJ2-5	CASSEASGRQETQYF	TGTGCCAGCAGTGAGGCTAGCGGGCGCCAAGAGACCCAGTACTTC
.	.	TRBV11-2	TRBJ2-1	CASSPPQYNEQFF	TGTGCCAGCAGCCCCCCCCAGTACAATGAGCAGTTCTTC
.	.	TRBV27	TRBJ2-7	CASSFGIGTVREQYF	TGTGCCAGCAGTTTTGGGATCGGGACTGTCCGCGAGCAGTACTTC
once	TRBD1	TRBV7-6	TRBJ1-2	CASSLYPGQDYHYGYTF	TGTGCCAGCAGCTTATACCCGGGACAGGACTATCACTATGGCTACACCTTC
.	TRBD2	TRBV9	TRBJ2-3	CASSVLAGGTDTQYF	TGTGCCAGCAGCGTACTAGCGGGGGGCACAGATACGCAGTATTTT
.	TRBD2	TRBV7-9	TRBJ2-4	CASSGGAGGPKNIQYF	TGTGCCAGCAGCGGTGGAGCGGGGGGGCCCAAAAACATTCAGTACTTC
many	TRBD2	TRBV6-4	TRBJ2-3	CASSDSSGGNTDTQYF	TGTGCCAGCAGTGACTCTAGCGGGGGGAACACAGATACGCAGTATTTT